A selection of T cell receptor beta chains follows, all from one sample in a study of T cells in Graves' hyperthyroidism and ophthalmopathy. TCRdb re-analysed the multiplex PCR reads in MiXCR, keeping a single row per CDR3 protein. This table holds under 400,000 distinct CDR3 sequences, 18% found once. Sequencing was done on a sample of blood. These receptors originate from a woman in her 40s with Graves' ophthalmopathy. CDR3s include the opening cysteine and the closing phenylalanine or tryptophan. A D gene is named only where the DNA matches it firmly. Not all rows give a size; the values are once, few, many and, for expanded clones, a class.

CDR3 | DNA | J | V | size | D
CASSGGQLDEQYF | TGTGCCAGCAGTGGAGGACAACTTGACGAGCAGTACTTC | TRBJ2-7 | TRBV6-1 | NA | NA
CASSPGQSYTGELFF | TGTGCCAGCAGCCCGGGCCAATCTTACACCGGGGAGCTGTTTTTT | TRBJ2-2 | TRBV5-6 | few | NA
CSARGDSRRVTQYF | TGCAGTGCTAGAGGAGACTCACGTCGGGTGACCCAGTACTTC | TRBJ2-5 | TRBV20-1 | once | NA
CASIPRWGQETQYF | TGTGCCAGCATCCCACGGTGGGGTCAAGAGACCCAGTACTTC | TRBJ2-5 | TRBV2 | many | NA
CASSLLGEVNTEAFF | TGTGCCAGCAGTTTATTGGGCGAGGTGAACACTGAAGCTTTCTTT | TRBJ1-1 | TRBV28 | many | NA
CASSSTKGITEAFF | TGTGCCAGCAGCTCAACAAAGGGTATCACTGAAGCTTTCTTT | TRBJ1-1 | TRBV7-2 | many | NA
CASLTPGTSGRNYGETQYF | TGTGCCAGCCTCACCCCCGGGACTAGCGGGAGAAATTACGGCGAGACCCAGTACTTC | TRBJ2-5 | TRBV2 | many | TRBD2
CASSYGLAWETQYF | TGTGCCAGCAGTTACGGACTAGCTTGGGAGACCCAGTACTTC | TRBJ2-5 | TRBV6-5 | few | TRBD2
CASTRTFGLPFGQYF | TGTGCCAGCACCAGGACGTTCGGGTTACCCTTCGGGCAGTACTTC | TRBJ2-7 | TRBV6-2/TRBV6-3 | many | NA
CASRATGTGTYEQYF | TGTGCCAGCAGAGCGACCGGGACAGGTACCTACGAGCAGTACTTC | TRBJ2-7 | TRBV6-2/TRBV6-3 | many | TRBD1
CASFGQAYEQYF | TGTGCCAGCTTTGGGCAGGCCTACGAGCAGTACTTC | TRBJ2-7 | TRBV2 | many | NA